This is a list of T cell receptor beta chains from one sample in a study of blood T cells in healthy people across ages. TCRdb recomputed calls from the 5' RACE reads with MiXCR, one row per CDR3 protein. The table lists about 640,000 distinct CDR3 sequences, roughly 53% of them singletons, with 35% to 40% in the top ten. Sequences were obtained from blood. Source of these receptors: a man between 60 and 75 years old in good health. Both conserved end residues are part of each CDR3. D genes are given only for firm matches. Size is stated for part of the rows, as once, few or many counts, or as a class when the clone is expanded.

TRBJ2-3 . TRBV5-5 . TGTGCCAGCAGCTCTCTAGGGAGAGGGGGCACAGATACGCAGTATTTT CASSSLGRGGTDTQYF
TRBJ1-5 . TRBV20-1 . TGCAGTGCTAGAGAGGCACTGGGTAATAATCAGCCCCAGCATTTT CSAREALGNNQPQHF
TRBJ1-2 . TRBV5-5 . TGTGCCAGCAGCCGGGACCCCACAAGCGGAGGCTACACCTTC CASSRDPTSGGYTF
TRBJ2-1 . TRBV7-2 . TGTGCCAGCAGCTTAGGGGCCCTCTACAATGAGCAGTTCTTC CASSLGALYNEQFF
TRBJ2-1 few TRBV7-2 . TGTGCCAGCAGCGCCCGGAGAGGGGCTAATGAGCAGTTCTTC CASSARRGANEQFF
TRBJ2-6 . TRBV6-4 TRBD1 TGTGCCAGCAGTGACAGGACAGGAGCCTCTGGGGCCAACGTCCTGACTTTC CASSDRTGASGANVLTF
TRBJ2-1 . TRBV5-1 TRBD1 TGCGCCAGCAGCTGGGCCGGACAGGGGGCTAACAATGAGCAGTTCTTC CASSWAGQGANNEQFF
TRBJ2-4 few TRBV3-1 . TGTGCCAGCAGCCACCGTGAGGTAGCCAAAAACATTCAGTACTTC CASSHREVAKNIQYF
TRBJ2-4 . TRBV2 . TGTGGGGGGATAGCCAAAAACATTCAGTACTTC CGGIAKNIQYF
TRBJ2-5 . TRBV28 TRBD1 TGTGCCAGCAGTTCTGACAGGGTCCCGAGGGAGACCCAGTACTTC CASSSDRVPRETQYF
TRBJ2-7 . TRBV6-5 . TGTGCCAGCAGTTTCATAAGGTTCGGGGGAAGAGGCGAGCAGTACTTC CASSFIRFGGRGEQYF
TRBJ2-3 . TRBV25-1 TRBD1 TGTGCCAGCAGTGTCACCGGGACAGGGGTTGCGGATACGCAGTATTTT CASSVTGTGVADTQYF
TRBJ2-7 . TRBV6-5 TRBD2 TGTGCCAGCAGTCCCTTCCTGACTAGCGGATACGAGCAGTACTTC CASSPFLTSGYEQYF
TRBJ2-3 . TRBV21-1 . TGTGCCAGCAGCAAGTTCGCAAGCACAGATACGCAGTATTTT CASSKFASTDTQYF
TRBJ2-7 . TRBV10-1 TRBD1 TGCGCCAGCAGTGCCGGGACAGATACTACGCAGTACTTC CASSAGTDTTQYF
TRBJ2-1 . TRBV5-1 TRBD1 TGCGCCAGCAGCATGGGACAGAGCTCCTACAACGAGCAGTTCTTC CASSMGQSSYNEQFF
TRBJ2-6 . TRBV20-1 TRBD1 TGCAGTGGATCGACAGGGGGCGCTGGGGCCAACGTCCTGACTTTC CSGSTGGAGANVLTF
TRBJ1-2 . TRBV5-1 TRBD1 TGCGCCAGCAGGCCCGGGACAGGGGGTAGCTATGGCTACACCTTC CASRPGTGGSYGYTF
TRBJ2-5 . TRBV24-1 TRBD1 TGTGCCACCTCGACAGGGTTGGAGACCCAGTACTTC CATSTGLETQYF
TRBJ2-1 . TRBV3-1 TRBD1 TGTGCCAGCAGCCAAGTCGTGGGGACAGACAATGAGCAGTTCTTC CASSQVVGTDNEQFF
TRBJ2-1 . TRBV27 . TGTGCCAGCAGTTTATCAGGCCAGTACAATGAGCAGTTCTTC CASSLSGQYNEQFF
TRBJ2-3 . TRBV12-3/TRBV12-4 TRBD2 TGTGCCAGCAGTCCTACCAATAGCGGGGGGAGAGATACGCAGTATTTT CASSPTNSGGRDTQYF
TRBJ1-2 . TRBV20-1 . TGCAGTGCTAGAGCGGACTATGGCTACACCTTC CSARADYGYTF
TRBJ2-7 once TRBV3-1 . TGTGCCAGCAGCCAAGATAGTTCCGGGGGCCACCCCTACGAGCAGTACTTC CASSQDSSGGHPYEQYF
TRBJ2-3 . TRBV7-9 TRBD1 TGTGCCAGCAGCCGCGACAGGGGGCCCCCAGATACGCAGTATTTT CASSRDRGPPDTQYF
TRBJ1-2 few TRBV28 TRBD1 TGTGCCACCCCGGGACAGGGTGATGGCTACACCTTC CATPGQGDGYTF
TRBJ2-5 . TRBV6-6 TRBD2 TGTGCCAGCAGTTACCTACAACTAGCGGGGGGGCGAGAGACCCAGTACTTC CASSYLQLAGGRETQYF
TRBJ1-4 . TRBV6-1 . TGTGCCAGCAGTGCCCGGAGGGCAGATGAAAAACTGTTTTTT CASSARRADEKLFF
TRBJ2-1 few TRBV10-3 TRBD1 TGTGCCATTGGGCTTTACAGGGGTAGCTCCTACAATGAGCAGTTCTTC CAIGLYRGSSYNEQFF
TRBJ2-3 few TRBV20-1 TRBD2 TGCAGTGCAAGACTAGCCCCCCCAGATACGCAGTATTTT CSARLAPPDTQYF
TRBJ2-1 . TRBV7-2 TRBD2 TGTGCCAGCAGCTTAGAGGTGGTACTAGCGGGGTACAATGAGCAGTTCTTC CASSLEVVLAGYNEQFF
TRBJ2-1 . TRBV6-5 TRBD2 TGTGCCAGCAGGCGACTAGCGGGGGGGCCCGGGAATGAGCAGTTCTTC CASRRLAGGPGNEQFF
TRBJ2-5 . TRBV2 . TGTGCCAGCAAAAACGGGGGGCGGGGGACCCAGTACTTC CASKNGGRGTQYF
TRBJ2-3 many TRBV7-9 . TGTGCCAGCAGCTTAGGAGGGCAGTTCACAGATACGCAGTATTTT CASSLGGQFTDTQYF
TRBJ2-3 . TRBV7-7 . TGTGCCAGCAGCCCCTCTAGGGTATCTTCAGGGGATACGCAGTATTTT CASSPSRVSSGDTQYF
TRBJ2-3 few TRBV4-2 TRBD1 TGTGCCAGCAGCCAGGCTACAGGGGAAGATACGCAGTATTTT CASSQATGEDTQYF
TRBJ2-7 few TRBV12-3/TRBV12-4 TRBD2 TGTGCCAGCAGCTCCGCGGGACTAGCATCCTACGAGCAGTACTTC CASSSAGLASYEQYF
TRBJ2-7 once TRBV4-1 TRBD2 TGCGCCAGCAGCCAGTCGAGGGGACTAGCGGGAGTGGAGCAGTACTTC CASSQSRGLAGVEQYF
TRBJ2-5 . TRBV4-1 . TGCGCCAGCAGCCAAGCGGCAGGGGTCCCTGGAGAGACCCAGTACTTC CASSQAAGVPGETQYF
TRBJ2-7 . TRBV2 . TGTGCCAGCAGTCTTTGGACAGACTCCTACGAGCAGTACTTC CASSLWTDSYEQYF
TRBJ2-5 . TRBV15 TRBD2 TGTGCCACCAGCAGAGGAGGGACTAGCGGGGAAGAGACCCAGTACTTC CATSRGGTSGEETQYF
TRBJ2-3 many TRBV12-3/TRBV12-4 . TGTGCCAGCAGTTTTAGAGGGAGAGCAGATGTGCAGTATTTT CASSFRGRADVQYF
TRBJ1-1 . TRBV29-1 . TGCAGCGTCCAGGTGGAGAACACTGAAGCTTTCTTT CSVQVENTEAFF
TRBJ2-1 . TRBV20-1 . TGCAGTGCGACGGGGGACAGTTACTACAATGAGCAGTTCTTC CSATGDSYYNEQFF
TRBJ2-5 few TRBV12-3/TRBV12-4 . TGTGCCAGCATGACTAACCAAGAGACCCAGTACTTC CASMTNQETQYF
TRBJ1-6 few TRBV20-1 . TGCAGTGCTAGGGTTGCTGGGCAAGAGGATAATTCACCCCTCCACTTT CSARVAGQEDNSPLHF
TRBJ1-1 . TRBV10-3 . TGTGCCATCAGTGATCTGGGAAACACTGAAGCTTTCTTT CAISDLGNTEAFF
TRBJ1-2 few TRBV6-6 . TGTGCCAGCAGTTACTCGGTGGCTCAGTTCTATGGCTACACCTTC CASSYSVAQFYGYTF
TRBJ2-1 . TRBV6-5 TRBD1 TGTGCCAGCAGTTACACTCCCGGGACAGGGGATAGTGAGCAGTTCTTC CASSYTPGTGDSEQFF
TRBJ2-6 few TRBV7-9 . TGTGCCAGCAGAAGACAGTACTCTGGGGCCAACGTCCTGACTTTC CASRRQYSGANVLTF
TRBJ1-2 . TRBV6-5 . TGTGCCAGCAGTTACTCGTATAGGGACTATGGCTACACCTTC CASSYSYRDYGYTF
TRBJ1-4 . TRBV7-9 TRBD1 TGTGCCAGCAGCTTAGCTACAGGGGGCCGGGGTGAAAAACTGTTTTTT CASSLATGGRGEKLFF
TRBJ2-1 . TRBV20-1 TRBD2 TGCAGTGGATCCGGGACTAGCGCCCACAATGAGCAGTTCTTC CSGSGTSAHNEQFF
TRBJ1-1 few TRBV20-1 . TGCAGTGCTCCTAAAGAGGGACAAAGGACTGAAGCTTTCTTT CSAPKEGQRTEAFF
TRBJ2-3 . TRBV29-1 . TGCAGCGTCTCTGACGGACATAGCACAGATACGCAGTATTTT CSVSDGHSTDTQYF
TRBJ2-1 few TRBV4-2 . TGTGCCAGCAGCCAAGGGCGGGACAATGAGCAGTTCTTC CASSQGRDNEQFF
TRBJ2-5 few TRBV7-2 TRBD2 TGTGCCAGCAGCCTCGCGGTAGCGGGGTGGGAGACCCAGTACTTC CASSLAVAGWETQYF